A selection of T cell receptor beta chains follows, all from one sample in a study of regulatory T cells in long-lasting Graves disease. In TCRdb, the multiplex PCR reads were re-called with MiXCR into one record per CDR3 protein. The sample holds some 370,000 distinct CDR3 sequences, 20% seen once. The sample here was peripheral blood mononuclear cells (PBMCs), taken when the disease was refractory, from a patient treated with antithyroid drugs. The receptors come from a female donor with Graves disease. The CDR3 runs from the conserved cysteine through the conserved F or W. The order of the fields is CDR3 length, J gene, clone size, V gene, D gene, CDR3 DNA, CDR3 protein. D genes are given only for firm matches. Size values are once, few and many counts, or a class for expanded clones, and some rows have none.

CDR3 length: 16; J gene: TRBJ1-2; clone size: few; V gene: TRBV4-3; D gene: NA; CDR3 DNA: TGCGCCAGCAGCCAAGATTCCGCGGGGGCTTCCTATGGCTACACCTTC; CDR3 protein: CASSQDSAGASYGYTF
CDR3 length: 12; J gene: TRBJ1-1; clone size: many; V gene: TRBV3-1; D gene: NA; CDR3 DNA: TGTGCCAGCAGCCAAGACGAGGGTGGAGCTTTCTTT; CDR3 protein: CASSQDEGGAFF
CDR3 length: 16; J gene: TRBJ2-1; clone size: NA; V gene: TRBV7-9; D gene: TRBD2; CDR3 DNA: TGTGCCAGCAGCATACCGGGAGGAGGGCCCTACAATGAGCAGTTCTTC; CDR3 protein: CASSIPGGGPYNEQFF
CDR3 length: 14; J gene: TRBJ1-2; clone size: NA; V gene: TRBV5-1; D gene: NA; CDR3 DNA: TGCGCCAGCAGCTTGGGGTCCCGGGACGTCGGCTACACCTTC; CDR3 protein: CASSLGSRDVGYTF
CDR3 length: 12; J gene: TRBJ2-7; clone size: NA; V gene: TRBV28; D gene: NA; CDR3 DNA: TGTGCCAGCAGTTTACCAGGGGTGAAGCAGTACTTC; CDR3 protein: CASSLPGVKQYF
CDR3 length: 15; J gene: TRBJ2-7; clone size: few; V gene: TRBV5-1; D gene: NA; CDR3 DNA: TGCGCCAGCAGCTTGGTACCAGACAGCTCCTACGAGCAGTACTTC; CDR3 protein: CASSLVPDSSYEQYF
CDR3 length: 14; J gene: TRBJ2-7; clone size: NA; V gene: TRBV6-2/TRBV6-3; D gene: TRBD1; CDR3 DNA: TGTGCCAGCACCAAGGGGGGGACAGGGGACGAGCAGTACTTC; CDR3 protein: CASTKGGTGDEQYF
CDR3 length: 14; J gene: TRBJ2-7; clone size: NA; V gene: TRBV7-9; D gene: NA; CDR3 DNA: TGTGCCAGCAGCGACCCCAGGGGCTCATACGAGCAGTACTTC; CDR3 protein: CASSDPRGSYEQYF
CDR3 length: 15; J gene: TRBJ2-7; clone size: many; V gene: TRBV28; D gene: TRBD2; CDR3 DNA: TGTGCCAGCAGTGAACACAGCGGGAGGCCCTACGAGCAGTACTTC; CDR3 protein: CASSEHSGRPYEQYF
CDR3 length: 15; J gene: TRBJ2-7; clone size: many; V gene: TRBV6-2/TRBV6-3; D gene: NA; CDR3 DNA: TGTGCCAGCAGTTATGGGACTCTGAGCTCCTACGAGCAGTACTTC; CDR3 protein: CASSYGTLSSYEQYF
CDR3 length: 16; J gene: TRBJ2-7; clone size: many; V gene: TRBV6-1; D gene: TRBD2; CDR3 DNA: TGTGCCAGCAGTCACCGTCACTTTAGCGGGAGCTACGAGCAGTACTTC; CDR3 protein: CASSHRHFSGSYEQYF
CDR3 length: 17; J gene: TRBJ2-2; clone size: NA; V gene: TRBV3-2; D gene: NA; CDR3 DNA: TGTGCCAGCAGCCAAGTCGGAGGGGGGCCCCGATCCGGGGAGCTGTTTTTT; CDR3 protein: CASSQVGGGPRSGELFF
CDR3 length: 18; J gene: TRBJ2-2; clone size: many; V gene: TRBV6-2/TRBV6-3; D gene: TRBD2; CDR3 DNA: TGTGCCAGCAGTTCCCTTACTAGCGGGAGACATCGGACCGGGGAGCTGTTTTTT; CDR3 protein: CASSSLTSGRHRTGELFF
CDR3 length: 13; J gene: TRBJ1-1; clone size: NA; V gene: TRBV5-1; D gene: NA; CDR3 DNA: TGCGCCAGCAGCCCGGACAACTTAGGCGGAGCTTTCTTT; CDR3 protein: CASSPDNLGGAFF
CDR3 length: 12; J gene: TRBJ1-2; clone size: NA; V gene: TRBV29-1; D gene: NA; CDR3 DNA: TGCAGCGTTGAAGATTTCACGGTTGGCTACACCTTC; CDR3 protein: CSVEDFTVGYTF
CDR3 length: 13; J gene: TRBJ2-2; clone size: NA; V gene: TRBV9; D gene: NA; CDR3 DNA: TGTGCCAGCAGCTCCGGAGTTACCGGGGAGCTGTTTTTT; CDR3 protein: CASSSGVTGELFF
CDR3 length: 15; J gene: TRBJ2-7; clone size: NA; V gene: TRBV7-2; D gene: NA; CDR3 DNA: TGTGCCAGCAGCGTAGGCGGGGGCGTCTCCTACGAGCAGTACTTC; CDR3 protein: CASSVGGGVSYEQYF
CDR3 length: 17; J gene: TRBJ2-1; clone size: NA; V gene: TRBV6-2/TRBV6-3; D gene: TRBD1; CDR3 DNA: TGTGCCAGCAGTTACTCGACCATAGGAGACAGGGGCGATGAGCAGTTCTTC; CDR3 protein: CASSYSTIGDRGDEQFF
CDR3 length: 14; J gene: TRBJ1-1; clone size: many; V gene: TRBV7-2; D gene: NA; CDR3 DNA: TGTGCCAGCAGCTTAGGAATGGGGAAGGCTGAAGCTTTCTTT; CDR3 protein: CASSLGMGKAEAFF
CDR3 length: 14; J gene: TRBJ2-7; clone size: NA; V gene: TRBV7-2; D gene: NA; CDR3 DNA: TGCGCCAGCAGCGAACGGGACCCGGCCTACGAGCAGTACTTC; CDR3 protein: CASSERDPAYEQYF
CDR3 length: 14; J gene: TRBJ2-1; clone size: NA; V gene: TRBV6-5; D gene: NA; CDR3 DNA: TGTGCCAGCAGTTACTCGAGTAGGGGGGTTGGGCAGTTCTTC; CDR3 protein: CASSYSSRGVGQFF
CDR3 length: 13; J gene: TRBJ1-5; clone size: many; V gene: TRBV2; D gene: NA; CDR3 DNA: TGTGCCAGCAGCCTTTGGGACAATCAGCCCCAGCATTTT; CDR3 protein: CASSLWDNQPQHF
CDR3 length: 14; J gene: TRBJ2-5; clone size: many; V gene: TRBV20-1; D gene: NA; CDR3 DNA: TGCAGTGCATCCAGTAGGGCGGAACAAGAGACCCAGTACTTC; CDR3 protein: CSASSRAEQETQYF
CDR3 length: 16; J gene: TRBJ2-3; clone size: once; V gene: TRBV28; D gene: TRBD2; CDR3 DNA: TGTGCCAGCACCCGTCAGGGACTAACCACCCGCGATACGCAGTATTTT; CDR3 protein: CASTRQGLTTRDTQYF
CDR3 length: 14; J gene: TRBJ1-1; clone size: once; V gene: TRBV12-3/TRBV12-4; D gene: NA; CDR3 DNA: TGTGCCAGCAGCCGGGACAAGATGAACACTGAAGCTTTCTTT; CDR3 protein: CASSRDKMNTEAFF